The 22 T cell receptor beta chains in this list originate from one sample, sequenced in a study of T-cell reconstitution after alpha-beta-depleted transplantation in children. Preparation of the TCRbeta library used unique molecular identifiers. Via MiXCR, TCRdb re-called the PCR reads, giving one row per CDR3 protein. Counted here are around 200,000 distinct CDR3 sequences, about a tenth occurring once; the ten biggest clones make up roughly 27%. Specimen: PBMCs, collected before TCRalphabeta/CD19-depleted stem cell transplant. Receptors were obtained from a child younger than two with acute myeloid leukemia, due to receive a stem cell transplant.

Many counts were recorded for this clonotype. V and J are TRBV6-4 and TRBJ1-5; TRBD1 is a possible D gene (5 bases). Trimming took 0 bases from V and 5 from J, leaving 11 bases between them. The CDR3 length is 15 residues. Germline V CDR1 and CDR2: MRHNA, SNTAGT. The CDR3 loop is CASSDSWQGDQPQHF. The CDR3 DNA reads TGTGCCAGCAGTGACTCCTGGCAGGGCGATCAGCCCCAGCATTTT.

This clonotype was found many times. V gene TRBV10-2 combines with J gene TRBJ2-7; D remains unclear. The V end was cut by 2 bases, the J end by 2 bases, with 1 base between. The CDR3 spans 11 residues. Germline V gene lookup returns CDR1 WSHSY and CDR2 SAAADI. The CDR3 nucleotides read TGCGCCAGCAGTGAGGCCTACGAGCAGTACTTC. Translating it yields CASSEAYEQYF.

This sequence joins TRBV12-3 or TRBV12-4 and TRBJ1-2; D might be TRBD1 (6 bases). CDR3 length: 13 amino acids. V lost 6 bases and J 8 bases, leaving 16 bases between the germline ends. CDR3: CASSRSGGRGYTF. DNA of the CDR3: TGTGCCAGCAGCCGATCTGGGGGCAGGGGCTACACCTTC.

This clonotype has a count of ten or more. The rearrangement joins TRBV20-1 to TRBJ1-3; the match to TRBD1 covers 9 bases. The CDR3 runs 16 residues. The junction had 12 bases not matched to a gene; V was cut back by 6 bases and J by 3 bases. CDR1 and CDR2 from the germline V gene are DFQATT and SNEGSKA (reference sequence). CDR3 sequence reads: CSAQGQGLWSGNTIYF. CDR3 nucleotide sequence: TGCAGTGCCCAGGGACAGGGCCTTTGGAGTGGAAACACCATATATTTT.

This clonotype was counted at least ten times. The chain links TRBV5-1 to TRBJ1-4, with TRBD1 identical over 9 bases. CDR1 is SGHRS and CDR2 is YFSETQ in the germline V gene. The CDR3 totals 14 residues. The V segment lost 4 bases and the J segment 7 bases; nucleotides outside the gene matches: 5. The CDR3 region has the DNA TGCGCCAGCAGCCAGGGACAGGGAGGTGAAAAACTGTTTTTT. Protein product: CASSQGQGGEKLFF.

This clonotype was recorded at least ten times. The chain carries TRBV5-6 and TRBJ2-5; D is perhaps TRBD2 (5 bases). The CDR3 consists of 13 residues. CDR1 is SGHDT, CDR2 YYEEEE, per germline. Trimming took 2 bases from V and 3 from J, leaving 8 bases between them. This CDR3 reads CASSLLVEETQYF. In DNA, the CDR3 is TGTGCCAGCAGCTTACTAGTGGAAGAGACCCAGTACTTC.

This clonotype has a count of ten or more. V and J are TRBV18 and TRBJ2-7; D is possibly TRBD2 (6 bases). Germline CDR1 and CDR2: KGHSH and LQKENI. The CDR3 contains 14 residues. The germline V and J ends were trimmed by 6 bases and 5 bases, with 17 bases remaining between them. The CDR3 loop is CASSTGSQGDEQYF. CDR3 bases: TGTGCCAGCTCCACCGGGAGTCAGGGCGACGAGCAGTACTTC.

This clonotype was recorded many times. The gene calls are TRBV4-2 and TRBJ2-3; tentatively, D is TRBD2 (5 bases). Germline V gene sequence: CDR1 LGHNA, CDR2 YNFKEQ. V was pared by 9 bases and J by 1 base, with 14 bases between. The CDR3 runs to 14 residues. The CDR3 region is CASAREWGTDTQYF. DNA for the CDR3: TGTGCCAGTGCTAGGGAGTGGGGCACAGATACGCAGTATTTT.

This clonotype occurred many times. The CDR3 DNA reads as TGCAGCGTGGACAGGCCCACCGGGGAGCTGTTTTTT. Translating it yields CSVDRPTGELFF. The chain is built from TRBV29-1 and TRBJ2-2, with 7 bases aligning to TRBD1. Germline trimming cut 6 bases from V and 4 bases from J; bases unmatched to any gene: 2. The germline gives CDR1 SQVTM, CDR2 ANQGSEA. The CDR3 spans 12 residues.

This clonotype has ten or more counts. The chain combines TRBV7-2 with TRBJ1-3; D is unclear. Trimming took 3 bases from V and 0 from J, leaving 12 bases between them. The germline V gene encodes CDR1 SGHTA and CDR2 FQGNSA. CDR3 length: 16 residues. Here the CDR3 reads CASSLEGLRSGNTIYF. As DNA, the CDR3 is TGTGCCAGCAGCTTGGAAGGACTGCGCTCTGGAAACACCATATATTTT.

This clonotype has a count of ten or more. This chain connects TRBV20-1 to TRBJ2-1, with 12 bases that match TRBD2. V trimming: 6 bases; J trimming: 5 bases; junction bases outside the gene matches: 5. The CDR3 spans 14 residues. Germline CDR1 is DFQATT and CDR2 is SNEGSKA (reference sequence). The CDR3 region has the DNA TGCAGTGCCCCAACTAGCGGGAGGCACAATGAGCAGTTCTTC. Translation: CSAPTSGRHNEQFF.

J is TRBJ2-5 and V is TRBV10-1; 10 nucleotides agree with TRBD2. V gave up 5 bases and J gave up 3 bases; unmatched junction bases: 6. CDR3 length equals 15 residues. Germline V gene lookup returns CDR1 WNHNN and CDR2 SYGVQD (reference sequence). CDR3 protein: CASSRSGGAEETQYF. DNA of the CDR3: TGCGCCAGCAGTCGGAGCGGGGGGGCCGAAGAGACCCAGTACTTC.

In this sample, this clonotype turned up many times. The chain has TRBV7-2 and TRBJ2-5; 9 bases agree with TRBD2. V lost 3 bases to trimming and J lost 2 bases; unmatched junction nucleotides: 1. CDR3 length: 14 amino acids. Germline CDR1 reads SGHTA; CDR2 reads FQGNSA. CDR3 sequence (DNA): TGTGCCAGCAGCTTTGCGGGAGGGCAAGAGACCCAGTACTTC. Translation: CASSFAGGQETQYF.

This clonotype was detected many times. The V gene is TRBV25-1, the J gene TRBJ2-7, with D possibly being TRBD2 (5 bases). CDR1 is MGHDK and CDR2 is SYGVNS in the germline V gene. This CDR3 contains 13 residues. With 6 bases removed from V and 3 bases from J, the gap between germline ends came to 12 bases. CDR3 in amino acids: CASRRTGIYEQYF. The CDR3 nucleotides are TGTGCCAGCAGAAGAACGGGGATCTACGAGCAGTACTTC.

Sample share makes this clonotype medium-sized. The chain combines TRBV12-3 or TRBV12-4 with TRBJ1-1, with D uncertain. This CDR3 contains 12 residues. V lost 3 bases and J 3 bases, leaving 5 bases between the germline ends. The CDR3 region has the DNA TGTGCCAGCAGTTTTTTGGACACTGAAGCTTTCTTT. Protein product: CASSFLDTEAFF.

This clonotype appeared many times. CDR3 nucleotides: TGCAGTGCTAGAGTTGCGGGAGGCGGAGCGCAGTATTTT. Amino acids: CSARVAGGGAQYF. The chain uses TRBV20-1 and TRBJ2-3; 8 positions match TRBD2. Unmatched junction bases numbered 7, after V lost 1 base and J lost 10 bases. CDR3 size: 13 residues. Germline V gene data show CDR1 as DFQATT and CDR2 as SNEGSKA (reference sequence).

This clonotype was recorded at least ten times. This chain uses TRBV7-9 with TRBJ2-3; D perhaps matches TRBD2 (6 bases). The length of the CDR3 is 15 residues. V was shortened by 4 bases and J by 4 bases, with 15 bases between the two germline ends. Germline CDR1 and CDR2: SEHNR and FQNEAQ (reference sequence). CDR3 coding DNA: TGTGCCAGCAGCTCTATCGGGAGTACGTCAGATACGCAGTATTTT. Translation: CASSSIGSTSDTQYF.

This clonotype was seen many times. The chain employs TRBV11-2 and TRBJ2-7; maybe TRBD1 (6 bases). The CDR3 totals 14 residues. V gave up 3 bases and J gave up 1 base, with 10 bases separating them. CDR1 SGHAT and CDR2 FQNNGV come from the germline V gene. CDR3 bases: TGTGCCAGCAGCTTTGACAGGCCTTCCTACGAGCAGTACTTC. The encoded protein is CASSFDRPSYEQYF.

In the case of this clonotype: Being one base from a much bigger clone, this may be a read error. CDR3: CASSLLTGGREDTQYF. CDR3 in DNA: TGTGCCAGCAGCTTGCTCACTGGCGGGAGGGAAGATACGCAGTATTTT. This chain links TRBV12-3 or TRBV12-4 with TRBJ2-3; 9 bases match TRBD2. V gave up 6 bases and J gave up 5 bases; unmatched junction bases: 12. This CDR3 contains 16 residues.

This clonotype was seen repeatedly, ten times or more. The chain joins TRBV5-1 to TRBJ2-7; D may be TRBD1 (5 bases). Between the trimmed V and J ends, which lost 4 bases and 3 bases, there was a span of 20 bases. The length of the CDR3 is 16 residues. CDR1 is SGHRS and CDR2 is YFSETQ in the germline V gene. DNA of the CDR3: TGCGCCAGCAGCCCCGACAGCTCGTCCACATTCTACGAGCAGTACTTC. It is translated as CASSPDSSSTFYEQYF. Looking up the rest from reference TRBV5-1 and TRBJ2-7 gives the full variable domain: KAGVTQTPRYLIKTRGQQVTLSCSPISGHRSVSWYQQTPGQGLQFLFEYFSETQRNKGNFPGRFSGRQFSNSRSEMNVSTLELGDSALYLCASSPDSSSTFYEQYFGPGTRLTVT.

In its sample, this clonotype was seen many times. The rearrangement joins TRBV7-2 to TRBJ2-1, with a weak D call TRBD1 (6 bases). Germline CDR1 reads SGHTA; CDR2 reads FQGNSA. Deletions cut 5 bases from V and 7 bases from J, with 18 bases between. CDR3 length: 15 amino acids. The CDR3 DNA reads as TGTGCCAGCAGCCCCCAGGGGATTTTGGGGAATGAGCAGTTCTTC. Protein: CASSPQGILGNEQFF.

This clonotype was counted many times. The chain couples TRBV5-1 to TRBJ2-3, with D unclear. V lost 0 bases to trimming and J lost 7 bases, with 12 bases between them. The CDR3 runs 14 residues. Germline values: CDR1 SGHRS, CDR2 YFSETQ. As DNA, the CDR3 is TGCGCCAGCAGCTTGGAGGTAGTGGGAAATACGCAGTATTTT. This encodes CASSLEVVGNTQYF.